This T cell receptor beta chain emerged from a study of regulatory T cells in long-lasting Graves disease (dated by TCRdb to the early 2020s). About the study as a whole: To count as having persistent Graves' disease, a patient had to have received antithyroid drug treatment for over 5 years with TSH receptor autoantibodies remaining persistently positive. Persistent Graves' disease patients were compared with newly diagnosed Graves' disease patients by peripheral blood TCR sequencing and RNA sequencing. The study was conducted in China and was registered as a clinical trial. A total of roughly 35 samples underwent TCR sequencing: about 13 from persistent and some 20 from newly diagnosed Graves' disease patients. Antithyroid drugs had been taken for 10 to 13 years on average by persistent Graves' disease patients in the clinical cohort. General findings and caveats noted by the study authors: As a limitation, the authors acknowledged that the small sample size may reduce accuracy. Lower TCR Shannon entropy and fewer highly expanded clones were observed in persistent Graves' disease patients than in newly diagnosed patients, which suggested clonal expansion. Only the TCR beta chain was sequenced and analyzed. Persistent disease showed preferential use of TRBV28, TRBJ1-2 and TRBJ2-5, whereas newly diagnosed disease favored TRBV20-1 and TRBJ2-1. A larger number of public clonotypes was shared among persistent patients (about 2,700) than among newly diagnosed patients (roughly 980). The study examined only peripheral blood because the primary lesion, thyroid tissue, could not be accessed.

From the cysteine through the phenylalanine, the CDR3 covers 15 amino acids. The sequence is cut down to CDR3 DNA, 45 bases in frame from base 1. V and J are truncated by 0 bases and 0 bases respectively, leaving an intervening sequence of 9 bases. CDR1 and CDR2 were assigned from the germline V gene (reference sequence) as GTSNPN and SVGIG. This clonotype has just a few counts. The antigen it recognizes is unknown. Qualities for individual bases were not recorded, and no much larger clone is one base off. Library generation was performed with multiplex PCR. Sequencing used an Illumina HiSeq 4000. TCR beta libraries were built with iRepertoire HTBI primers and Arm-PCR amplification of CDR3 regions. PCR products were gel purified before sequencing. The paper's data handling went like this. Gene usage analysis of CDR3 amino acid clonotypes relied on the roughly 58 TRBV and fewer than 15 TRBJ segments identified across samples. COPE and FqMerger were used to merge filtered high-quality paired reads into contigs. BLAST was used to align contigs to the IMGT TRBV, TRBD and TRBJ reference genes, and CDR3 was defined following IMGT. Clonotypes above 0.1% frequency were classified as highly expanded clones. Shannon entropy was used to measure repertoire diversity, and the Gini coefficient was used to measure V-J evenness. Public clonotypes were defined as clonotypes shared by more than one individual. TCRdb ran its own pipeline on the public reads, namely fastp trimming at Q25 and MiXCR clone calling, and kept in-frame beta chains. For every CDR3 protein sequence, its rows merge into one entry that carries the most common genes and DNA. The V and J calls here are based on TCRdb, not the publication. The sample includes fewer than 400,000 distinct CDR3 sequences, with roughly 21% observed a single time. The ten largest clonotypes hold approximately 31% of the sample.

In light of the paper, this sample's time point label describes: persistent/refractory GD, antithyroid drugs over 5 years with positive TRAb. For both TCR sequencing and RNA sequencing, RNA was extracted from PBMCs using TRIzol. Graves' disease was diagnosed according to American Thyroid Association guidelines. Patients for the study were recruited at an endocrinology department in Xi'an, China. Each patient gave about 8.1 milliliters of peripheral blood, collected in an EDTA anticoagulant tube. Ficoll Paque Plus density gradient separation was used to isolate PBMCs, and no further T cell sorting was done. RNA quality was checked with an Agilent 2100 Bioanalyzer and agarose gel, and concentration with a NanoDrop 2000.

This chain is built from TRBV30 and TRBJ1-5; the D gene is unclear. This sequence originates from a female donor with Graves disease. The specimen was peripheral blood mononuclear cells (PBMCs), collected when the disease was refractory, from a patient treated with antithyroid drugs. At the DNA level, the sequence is TGTGCCTGGAGTGTACCTTCTTATAGCAATCAGCCCCAGCATTTT. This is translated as CAWSVPSYSNQPQHF. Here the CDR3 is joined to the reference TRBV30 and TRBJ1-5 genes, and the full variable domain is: SQTIHQWPATLVQPVGSPLSLECTVEGTSNPNLYWYRQAAGRGLQLLFYSVGIGQISSEVPQNLSASRPQDRQFILSSKKLLLSDSGFYLCAWSVPSYSNQPQHFGDGTRLSIL.